Shown below are 20 T cell receptor beta chains from a single sample sequenced in a study of blood T cell repertoires in COVID-19. Sequencing used immunoSEQ multiplex PCR; TCRdb keeps in-frame clones, though not all of them. Among some 160,000 clones, more than 75% were seen once, and the ten largest hold 6.5% to 8%. The sequencing sample was made of PBMCs or T cells enriched from blood (not recorded which). The receptors here all came from a woman aged 50 to 60 who had recovered from COVID-19.

The CDR3 sequence is CASSLTPQGGFYEQYF. The CDR3 nucleotides are TGTGCCAGCAGCTTGACTCCGCAGGGCGGTTTCTACGAGCAGTACTTC. V usage is TRBV5-5 and J usage is TRBJ2-7, with D perhaps matching TRBD1 (5 bases). CDR3 size: 16 residues. CDR1 is SGHKS, CDR2 YYEKEE, per germline (reference sequence). The V gene lost 1 base and the J gene lost 3 bases, with 17 bases spanning the gap.

The V call is TRBV5-6, the J call TRBJ2-3; 7 nucleotides line up with TRBD1. CDR1 is SGHDT and CDR2 is YYEEEE in the germline V gene. J lost 2 bases, V lost 3 bases, and 3 bases had no gene match. The CDR3 contains 14 residues. Here the CDR3 DNA reads TGTGCCAGCAGCTGGGACAGCTTCACAGATACGCAGTATTTT. Translating it yields CASSWDSFTDTQYF.

The rearrangement links TRBV21-1 to TRBJ1-1; the DNA was not compared with TRBD1, the D call given in the table. TRBV21-1 is a pseudogene locus. The CDR3 is 16 residues long. The CDR3 region is CASSKIIQVGDTEAFF. Written as DNA, the CDR3 is TGTGCCAGCAGCAAGATAATACAGGTTGGGGACACTGAAGCTTTCTTT.

The chain links TRBV6-6 to TRBJ1-5; D uncertain. The germline V gene encodes CDR1 MNHNY and CDR2 SVGAGI (reference sequence). Trimming stripped 2 bases from V and 4 bases from J, with 12 bases between. The CDR3 spans 15 residues. CDR3 DNA: TGTGCCAGCAGTTACCAAACAAATTATAATCAGCCCCAGCATTTT. Translating gives CASSYQTNYNQPQHF.

The chain couples TRBV9 to TRBJ1-6; TRBD1 might be the D (6 bases). There are 16 residues in the CDR3. Germline lookup yields CDR1 SGDLS and CDR2 YYNGEE. V was shortened by 4 bases and J by 0 bases, with 11 bases between the two germline ends. Written as DNA, the CDR3 is TGTGCCAGCAGCCCGGGGGGCAACTCCTATAATTCACCCCTCCACTTT. Translating gives CASSPGGNSYNSPLHF.

V usage is TRBV2 and J usage is TRBJ2-1; 7 bases map to TRBD1. The CDR3 loop spans 16 amino acids. V gave up 4 bases and J gave up 3 bases; unmatched junction bases: 9. Germline V gives CDR1 SNHLY, CDR2 FYNNEI. The chain's CDR3 is CASSASPGQHYNEQFF. The CDR3 nucleotides are TGTGCCAGCAGTGCCTCTCCGGGACAGCACTACAATGAGCAGTTCTTC.

The chain employs TRBV9 and TRBJ1-4, with D unresolved. The CDR3 is 15 residues long. V lost 2 bases, J lost 4 bases, and 12 bases lay in between. The germline V gene has CDR1 SGDLS and CDR2 YYNGEE. CDR3 loop: CASSVDPQDNEKLFF. The CDR3 nucleotides read TGTGCCAGCAGCGTCGACCCTCAGGATAATGAAAAACTGTTTTTT. Drawing the rest from reference TRBV9 and TRBJ1-4, the complete variable domain is DSGVTQTPKHLITATGQRVTLRCSPRSGDLSVYWYQQSLDQGLQFLIQYYNGEERAKGNILERFSAQQFPDLHSELNLSSLELGDSALYFCASSVDPQDNEKLFFGSGTQLSVL.

V gene TRBV12-3 or TRBV12-4 combines with J gene TRBJ1-1, with D perhaps matching TRBD1 (5 bases). Trimming cost V 7 bases and J 9 bases, with 12 bases left between them. The length of the CDR3 is 11 residues. The CDR3 DNA is TGTGCCAGCATTAGACAGAGCCAAGCTTTCTTT. Translated: CASIRQSQAFF.

The chain's CDR3 is CASSLGLAGGPVTDTQYF. The CDR3, as DNA: TGCGCCAGCAGCTTAGGACTAGCGGGGGGGCCGGTCACAGATACGCAGTATTTT. The chain employs TRBV5-1 and TRBJ2-3; TRBD2 matches 15 bases. CDR1 and CDR2 from the germline V gene are SGHRS and YFSETQ. The V segment lost 2 bases and the J segment 2 bases; nucleotides outside the gene matches: 6. The CDR3 is made up of 18 amino acids.

This clone was seen a single time. The gene calls are TRBV27 and TRBJ1-5, with 7 bases matching TRBD1. Germline CDR1 reads MNHEY; CDR2 reads SMNVEV (reference sequence). CDR3 length: 15 residues. With 6 bases clipped from V and 1 base from J, the junction kept 6 bases outside the gene matches. The CDR3 loop reads CASRAPGQSNQPQHF. CDR3 bases: TGTGCCAGCAGGGCGCCGGGACAGAGCAATCAGCCCCAGCATTTT.

This clone has only one observation. J is TRBJ1-2 and V is TRBV11-2; tentatively, D is TRBD1 (6 bases). Trimming took off 5 bases at V and 4 bases at J, with 17 bases between the two ends. Per germline, CDR1 SGHAT and CDR2 FQNNGV. The CDR3 loop spans 15 amino acids. Written as DNA, the CDR3 is TGTGCCAGCAGCCTAACGACAGGAGACTCCTATGGCTACACCTTC. The encoded protein is CASSLTTGDSYGYTF.

The chain employs TRBV5-1 and TRBJ2-4, with TRBD2 as a possible D gene (5 bases). In germline, CDR1 is SGHRS, CDR2 YFSETQ. The CDR3 covers 13 residues. Trimming pared 4 bases from V and 6 bases from J, leaving 11 bases between. The CDR3 reads CASSRGDTNIQYF. DNA for the CDR3: TGCGCCAGCAGCCGGGGAGACACAAACATTCAGTACTTC.

The rearrangement links TRBV3-1 (or the pseudogene TRBV3-2) to TRBJ2-1; D gene uncertain. V was cut by 7 bases and J by 3 bases, with 16 bases left in between. Germline assignment: CDR1 LGHDT and CDR2 YNNKEL (reference sequence). This CDR3 contains 15 residues. The CDR3 loop reads CASTATTGVYNEQFF. Written as DNA, the CDR3 is TGTGCCAGCACCGCCACTACTGGAGTCTACAATGAGCAGTTCTTC.

This chain joins TRBV12-5 and TRBJ2-3, with TRBD2 matching 13 bases. V trimming: 2 bases; J trimming: 5 bases; junction bases outside the gene matches: 4. The CDR3 totals 16 residues. Germline V gene data show CDR1 as LGHNT and CDR2 as FRNRAP. The CDR3 nucleotides read TGTGCTAGTGGTTTGACTACTAGCGGGGGGGTAGATACGCAGTATTTT. Protein: CASGLTTSGGVDTQYF.

The chain joins TRBV11-2 to TRBJ2-7, with TRBD1 identical over 11 bases. CDR1 is SGHAT and CDR2 is FQNNGV in the germline V gene. J lost 3 bases, V lost 5 bases, and 6 bases had no gene match. CDR3 length: 15 residues. CDR3 in DNA: TGTGCCAGCAGCCGGACAGGGGGCGACATCTACGAGCAGTACTTC. Protein sequence: CASSRTGGDIYEQYF.

The J gene is TRBJ1-6, the V gene TRBV27, with D possibly matching TRBD1 (5 bases). The CDR3 runs to 15 residues. The germline V gene has CDR1 MNHEY and CDR2 SMNVEV (reference sequence). V was pared by 8 bases and J by 0 bases, with 11 bases between. The CDR3, as DNA: TGTGCCAGCGGGGCCATCAGCTCCTATAATTCACCCCTCCACTTT. Protein: CASGAISSYNSPLHF.

The rearrangement joins TRBV7-3 to TRBJ2-3, with 7 bases fitting TRBD2. CDR1 and CDR2 from the germline V gene are SGHTA and FQGTGA. The CDR3 consists of 15 residues. V dropped 1 base and J dropped 5; count of bases not matched to a gene: 6. In DNA, the CDR3 is TGTGCCAGCAGCTTAAGGTCGGGGGGTGTAGATACGCAGTATTTT. Encoded protein: CASSLRSGGVDTQYF.

The chain is built from TRBV6-5 and TRBJ1-4; D might be TRBD1 (6 bases). The V end lost 2 bases, the J end lost 3 bases, and 10 bases lay between the germline ends. This CDR3 is built from 15 residues. Looked up from germline, CDR1 is MNHEY and CDR2 is SVGAGI. CDR3 nucleotide sequence: TGTGCCAGCAGTTACACTACAGGGCCTAATGAAAAACTGTTTTTT. Translation gives CASSYTTGPNEKLFF.

This clone came up once. J is TRBJ2-2 and V is TRBV5-1; TRBD1 matches 8 bases. V lost 0 bases, J lost 1 base, and 2 bases stayed unmatched. Germline assignment: CDR1 SGHRS and CDR2 YFSETQ. The CDR3 is 16 residues long. CDR3 residues: CASSLEDRENTGELFF. CDR3 nucleotides: TGCGCCAGCAGCTTGGAGGACAGGGAGAACACCGGGGAGCTGTTTTTT.

V usage is TRBV6-5 and J usage is TRBJ2-7, with D perhaps matching TRBD1 (5 bases). The CDR3 loop spans 14 amino acids. V was pared by 6 bases and J by 2 bases, with 14 bases between. Germline V gene lookup returns CDR1 MNHEY and CDR2 SVGAGI. This chain's CDR3 is CASRLDSVTYEQYF. In DNA form, the CDR3 reads TGTGCCAGCAGATTAGACAGCGTAACCTACGAGCAGTACTTC.